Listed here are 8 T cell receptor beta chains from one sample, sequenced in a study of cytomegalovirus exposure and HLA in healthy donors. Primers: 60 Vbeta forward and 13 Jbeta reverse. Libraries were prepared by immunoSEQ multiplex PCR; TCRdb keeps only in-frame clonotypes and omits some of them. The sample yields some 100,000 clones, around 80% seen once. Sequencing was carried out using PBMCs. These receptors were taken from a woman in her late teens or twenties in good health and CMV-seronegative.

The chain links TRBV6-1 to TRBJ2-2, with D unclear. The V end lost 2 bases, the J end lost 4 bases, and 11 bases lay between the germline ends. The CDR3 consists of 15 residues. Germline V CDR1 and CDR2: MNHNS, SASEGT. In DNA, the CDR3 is TGTGCCAGCAGTGAAAAGAGGCTACCCACCGGGGAGCTGTTTTTT. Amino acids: CASSEKRLPTGELFF.

In DNA, the CDR3 is TGTGCCAGCAGTGCAGGGGGCTCGAGCTATGGCTACACCTTC. It encodes CASSAGGSSYGYTF. V gene TRBV7-2 combines with J gene TRBJ1-2; 8 nucleotides match TRBD1. V lost 6 bases, J lost 4 bases, and 7 bases stayed unmatched. The CDR3 runs to 14 residues. Germline assignment: CDR1 SGHTA and CDR2 FQGNSA.

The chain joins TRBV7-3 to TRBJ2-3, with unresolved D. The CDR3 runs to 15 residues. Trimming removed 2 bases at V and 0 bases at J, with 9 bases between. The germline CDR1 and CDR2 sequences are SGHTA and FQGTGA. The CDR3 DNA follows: TGTGCCAGCAGCTTAGGCGGTGAAAGCACAGATACGCAGTATTTT. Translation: CASSLGGESTDTQYF.

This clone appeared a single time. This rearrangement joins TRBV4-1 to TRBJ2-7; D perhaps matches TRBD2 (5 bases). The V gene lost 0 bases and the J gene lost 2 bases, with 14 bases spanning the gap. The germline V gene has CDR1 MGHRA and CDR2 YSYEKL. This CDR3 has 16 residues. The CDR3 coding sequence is TGCGCCAGCAGCCAAGATGGGAGAGACATAGCCTACGAGCAGTACTTC. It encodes CASSQDGRDIAYEQYF.

CDR3 amino acids: CASSGPGVGTEAFF. The CDR3 nucleotides read TGTGCCAGCAGCGGCCCGGGGGTGGGCACTGAAGCTTTCTTT. This sequence joins TRBV9 and TRBJ1-1; the D gene is possibly TRBD1 (5 bases). With 3 bases removed from V and 4 bases from J, the gap between germline ends came to 13 bases. The length of the CDR3 is 14 residues. Germline V lookup: CDR1 SGDLS, CDR2 YYNGEE. Full variable domain (rest looked up from reference TRBV9 and TRBJ1-1): DSGVTQTPKHLITATGQRVTLRCSPRSGDLSVYWYQQSLDQGLQFLIQYYNGEERAKGNILERFSAQQFPDLHSELNLSSLELGDSALYFCASSGPGVGTEAFFGQGTRLTVV.

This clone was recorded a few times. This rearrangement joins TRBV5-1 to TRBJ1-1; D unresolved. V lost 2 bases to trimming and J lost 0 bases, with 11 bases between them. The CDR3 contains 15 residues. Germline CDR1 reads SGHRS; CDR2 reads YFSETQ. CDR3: CASSLDTTLNTEAFF. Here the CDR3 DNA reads TGCGCCAGCAGCTTAGACACCACCCTGAACACTGAAGCTTTCTTT.

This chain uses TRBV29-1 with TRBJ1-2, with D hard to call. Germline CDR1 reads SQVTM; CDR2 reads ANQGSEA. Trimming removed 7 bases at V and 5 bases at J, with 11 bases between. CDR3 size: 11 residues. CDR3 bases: TGCAGCGCGAGGGATCCGTATGGCTACACCTTC. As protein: CSARDPYGYTF.

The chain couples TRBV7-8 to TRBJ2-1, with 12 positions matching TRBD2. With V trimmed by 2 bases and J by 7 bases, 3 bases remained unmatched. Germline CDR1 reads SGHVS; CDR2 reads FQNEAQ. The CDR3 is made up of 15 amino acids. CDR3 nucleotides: TGTGCCAGCAGCTTAAAAACTAGCGGGAGGAATGAGCAGTTCTTC. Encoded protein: CASSLKTSGRNEQFF. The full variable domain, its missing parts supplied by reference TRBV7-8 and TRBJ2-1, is GAGVSQSPRYKVAKRGQDVALRCDPISGHVSLFWYQQALGQGPEFLTYFQNEAQLDKSGLPSDRFFAERPEGSVSTLKIQRTQQEDSAVYLCASSLKTSGRNEQFFGPGTRLTVL.